This record looks at one TCR beta chain sequence and its context. This clone's antigen is unknown. No base-level quality is on record; no much larger clone is a single base apart. The time point label for this specimen denotes: baseline before first vaccination. Reading the label with the study, this specimen's treatment or condition is: meningococcal conjugate vaccine given as trial control. Samples from vaccinated people were obtained from the UK trials COV001 and COV002, which included a single-blind randomized controlled phase 2/3 trial of AZD1222 (ChAdOx1 nCoV-19) in healthy adults. Trial participant PBMC samples were collected at day 0 and day 28 after the second dose for TCRbeta chain sequencing. The germline V and J ends show losses of 0 bases and 1 base respectively, and no gene match explains 6 bases of the junction. Sequences SGDLS (CDR1) and YYNGEE (CDR2) are obtained from the germline V gene. The CDR3 goes from the cysteine to the phenylalanine over 17 residues. Here the CDR3 DNA is all that survives: 51 bases in frame from base 1.

The CDR3 regions of human TCRbeta chains were subjected to immunosequencing. Regarding the original processing steps: Repertoire TCRs were checked for matches against a reference library of SARS-CoV-2-specific TCRs that had been generated using the MIRA antigen-specificity platform. Breadth meant the fraction of unique TCRs that were SARS-CoV-2-associated, whereas depth meant the fraction of total T cells that were SARS-CoV-2-associated. Each spike-specific TCR was assigned to its reactive spike region and to a CD4 or CD8 class using the MIRA data. Log10-transformed breadth and depth values were compared by one-way ANOVA with Sidak's multiple comparisons tests. This is the immuneACCESS table as TCRdb keeps it, with only in-frame sequences that have V and J called. A part of the clones is gone; compared with another copy, unresolved V genes explain less than half, and the rest is unexplained. V, J and clone size are taken as reported in that table, and D and trimming were inferred from the DNA itself. This sample lists tens of thousands of clones; 88% were detected once. The top ten clonotypes cover about 9.4% of the sample.

The record originates from a study of T cell responses to AZD1222 COVID-19 vaccine (dated by TCRdb to about 2021). Regarding the study in general: TCR sequencing was performed for 230 to 250 trial participants, of whom some 200 were given two doses of AZD1222 and around 26 were given two doses of MenACWY control vaccine. Trial participants were enrolled by age into subgroups of 18-55, 56-69 and 70-plus years, and roughly 160, 29 and 62 TCR-sequenced participants, respectively, were included in these subgroups. What the authors observed across the whole study: Spike-specific TCR breadth and depth rose significantly after two AZD1222 doses compared with day 0 and with MenACWY recipients. Conclusions about previously exposed vaccinees were limited because only a handful of AZD1222 recipients were SARS-CoV-2 seropositive at baseline. CD4 TCRs associated with the vaccine covered the entire spike protein, and the dominant responses were in regions 160-218 and 743-854. Epitopes outside the regions mutated in the B.1.351 and B.1.1.7 variants were reportedly recognized by nearly half of the unique spike-specific TCRs. Participants were mostly white British and included more females than males, and it was suggested by the authors that clonal diversity may have been underestimated. Because no day 14 peak-response samples were available, the repertoires could be characterized only after the peak T cell response. In the small 56-69-year group, the increase in depth fell short of significance, most likely because of low power.

Rearrangement joined TRBV9 to TRBJ2-1; TRBD2 lines up with 8 middle nucleotides. Sequencing used peripheral blood, obtained on day 0 of MenACWY control vaccination. The receptor comes from an adult in good health. The DNA is as follows: TGTGCCAGCAGCGTAGTTGATAGCGGGGATTCCTACAATGAGCAGTTCTTC. Translated, it reads CASSVVDSGDSYNEQFF.